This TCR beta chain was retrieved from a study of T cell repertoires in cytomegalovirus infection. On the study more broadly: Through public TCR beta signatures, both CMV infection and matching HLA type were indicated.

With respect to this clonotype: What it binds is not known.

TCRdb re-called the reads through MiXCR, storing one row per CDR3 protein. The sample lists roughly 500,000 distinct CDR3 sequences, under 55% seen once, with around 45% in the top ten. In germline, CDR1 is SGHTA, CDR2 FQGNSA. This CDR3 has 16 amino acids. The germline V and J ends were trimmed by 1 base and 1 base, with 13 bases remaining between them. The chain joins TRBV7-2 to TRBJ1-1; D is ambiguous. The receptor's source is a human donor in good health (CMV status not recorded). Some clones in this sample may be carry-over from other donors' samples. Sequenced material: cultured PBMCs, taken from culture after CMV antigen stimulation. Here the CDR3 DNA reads TGTGCCAGCAGCTTAGACATGGGCTCCTCGAACACTGAAGCTTTCTTT. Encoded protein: CASSLDMGSSNTEAFF.